Sequencing of this T cell receptor (beta chain) was carried out in a study of blood T cell repertoires in COVID-19 (dated by TCRdb to the early 2020s). About the full investigation: Collaborator samples came from the United States, Italy and Spain and covered acute and convalescent phases of COVID-19. The prospective study material was composed of cDNA or gDNA derived from T cells, B-cell-depleted T cells, or PBMCs. Deeply sampled blood TCRbeta repertoires from subjects exposed to, actively infected with, or recovered from COVID-19 were included in the dataset. The repertoires were released in a freely available public database meant as a resource for research on the immune response to SARS-CoV-2. The samples were drawn from the first 160 participants of the ongoing ImmuneRACE study and from roughly 1,300 subjects provided by 6 global collaborators. Nearly every sample came with metadata listing a de-identified subject ID, COVID-19 status, age in years and sex. Where available, HLA class I and class II types were obtained from metadata supplied by the sample provider rather than from assay-based typing. The study at large found these results: The quantity of clinical and demographic metadata differed by source and by participant and was supplied without curation.

Each collaborating institution followed its own protocols to collect whole blood in K2EDTA tubes. For TCRbeta analysis, collaborators shipped samples in one of three forms: frozen whole blood, isolated PBMCs, or DNA extracted from either of those sample types. TCRbeta CDR3 regions were amplified from genomic DNA by means of the immunoSEQ Assay, a bias-controlled multiplex PCR. For the original study's pipeline: Within the assay, amplification of reference gene primers was used to estimate how many nucleated cells each sample contained. To quantify the absolute abundance of each unique TCRbeta CDR3 rearrangement, sequence reads were collapsed and filtered. For each sample, productive Simpson clonality was calculated by taking the square root of Simpson's diversity index across productive rearrangements. TCRdb stores this immuneACCESS table with in-frame sequences only. Part of the clones is absent; in the studies checked, under half of the shortfall reflects unresolved V genes, and no reason is known for the rest. That table is the source of V, J and clone size, and D and trimming were worked out from the DNA. Within this sample are more than 65,000 clones, with about 85% of them counted one time only. About 5% of the sample goes to the ten largest clones.

In the germline V gene (reference sequence), CDR1 corresponds to LNHDA and CDR2 to SQIVND. The junction shows trimming of 7 bases on V and 3 bases on J, plus 24 bases between the germline ends. From the cysteine up to the phenylalanine, the CDR3 has a length of 17 residues. Solely the CDR3 DNA is kept, with 51 bases framed from the first base. Details on this clone: The antigen it recognizes is unknown. Base quality data are lacking; no much larger clone is found one base away.

Sequenced input: peripheral blood. The receptor was derived from a man aged 55 to 69 with active or convalescent COVID-19. The rearranged segments are TRBV19 and TRBJ1-2, with no reliable assignment of the D segment. In nucleotides, the sequence is TGTGCCAGTAACGCACAAAACCAAGGACGGGGAGACTATGGCTACACCTTC. This sequence encodes CASNAQNQGRGDYGYTF.